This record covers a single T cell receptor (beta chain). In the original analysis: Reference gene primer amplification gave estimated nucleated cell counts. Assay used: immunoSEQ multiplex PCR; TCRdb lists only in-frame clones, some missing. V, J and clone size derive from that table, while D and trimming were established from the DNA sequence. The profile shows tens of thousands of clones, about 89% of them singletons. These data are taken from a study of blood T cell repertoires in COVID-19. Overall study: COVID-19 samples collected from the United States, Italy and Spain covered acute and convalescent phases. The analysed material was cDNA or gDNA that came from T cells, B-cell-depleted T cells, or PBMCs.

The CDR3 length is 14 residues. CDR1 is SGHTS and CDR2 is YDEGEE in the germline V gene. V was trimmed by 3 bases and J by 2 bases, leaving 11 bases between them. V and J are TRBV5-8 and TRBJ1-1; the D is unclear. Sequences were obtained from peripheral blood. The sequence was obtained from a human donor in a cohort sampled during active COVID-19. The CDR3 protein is CASSSTPRNTEAFF. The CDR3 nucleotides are TGTGCCAGCAGCTCCACACCAAGAAACACTGAAGCTTTCTTT.